This T cell receptor beta chain is from a study of T cell responses to AZD1222 COVID-19 vaccine. Findings and caveats of the study: Donor demographics were predominantly white British with a female majority; clonal diversity may be underestimated.

This clone showed up just a few times. What it binds is unknown. Germline V lookup: CDR1 GTSNPN, CDR2 SVGIG (reference sequence). The length of the CDR3 is 11 residues. V lost 0 bases to trimming and J lost 5 bases, with 4 bases between them. The study pooled second doses at about 4 or about 12 weeks. TCRdb's table, derived via immunoSEQ multiplex PCR, lists solely in-frame clones and lacks some. Among over 150,000 clones listed, 80% to 95% were seen once. This specimen was peripheral blood, taken 28 days after the second AZD1222 dose. This TCR came from an adult who received the AZD1222 COVID-19 vaccine. This rearrangement joins TRBV30 to TRBJ1-2; D is unclear. CDR3 in amino acids: CAWSVKYGYTF. CDR3 DNA sequence: TGTGCCTGGAGTGTTAAGTATGGCTACACCTTC.